These 7 T cell receptor beta chains originate from one sample sequenced in a study of cytomegalovirus exposure and HLA in healthy donors. The PCR used 60 Vbeta and 13 Jbeta primers. The repertoire was sequenced with immunoSEQ multiplex PCR; TCRdb's copy has only in-frame clones and lacks some. Among about 76,000 clones listed, about three quarters were seen once. Sequencing used PBMCs. The receptors were gathered from a male donor in good health and CMV-seropositive.

The V gene is TRBV5-4, the J gene TRBJ2-3, with TRBD2 as a possible D gene (5 bases). In germline, CDR1 is SGHNT, CDR2 YYREEE (reference sequence). Trimming pared 4 bases from V and 3 bases from J, leaving 9 bases between. The CDR3 runs 13 residues. The CDR3 coding sequence is TGTGCCAGCAGCACAACTAGGACAGATACGCAGTATTTT. It is translated as CASSTTRTDTQYF.

The chain uses TRBV30 and TRBJ2-7; tentative D call: TRBD2 (7 bases). This CDR3 has 15 amino acids. Germline V CDR1 and CDR2: GTSNPN, SVGIG (reference sequence). V dropped 5 bases and J dropped 1 base, with 18 bases sitting between them. Here the CDR3 DNA reads TGTGCCTGGTCCAGACTTGGGGGGGCTTCCTACGAGCAGTACTTC. Residues: CAWSRLGGASYEQYF.

The rearrangement links TRBV7-9 to TRBJ2-6, with TRBD2 matching over 9 bases. The CDR3 extends over 17 amino acids. After removal of 1 base from V and 2 bases from J, the junction contained 3 bases not matched to a gene. CDR1 is SEHNR, CDR2 FQNEAQ, per germline (reference sequence). The CDR3 bases are TGTGCCAGCAGCTTAGGGCGGGGGGGCACTGGGGCCAACGTCCTGACTTTC. Translation gives CASSLGRGGTGANVLTF.

The genes are TRBV10-2 and TRBJ2-3; D might be TRBD1 (6 bases). This CDR3 comprises 14 residues. V lost 8 bases, J lost 5 bases, and 17 bases lay in between. Per germline, CDR1 WSHSY and CDR2 SAAADI. The chain's CDR3 is CASSAGAKIDTQYF. As DNA, the CDR3 is TGCGCCAGCTCGGCAGGGGCAAAGATAGATACGCAGTATTTT.

The genes are TRBV6-1 and TRBJ2-7; D may be TRBD1 (6 bases). Germline-derived CDR1 and CDR2 are MNHNS and SASEGT. The V end was cut by 3 bases, the J end by 2 bases, with 14 bases between. The CDR3 contains 15 residues. The CDR3, as DNA: TGTGCCAGCAGTGATGCCCTAGACAGGCCCTACGAGCAGTACTTC. Protein product: CASSDALDRPYEQYF.

V gene TRBV6-1 combines with J gene TRBJ2-2; TRBD1 agrees at 11 bases. J was trimmed by 0 bases and V by 3 bases; bases with no gene match: 0. The CDR3 covers 16 residues. The germline V gene encodes CDR1 MNHNS and CDR2 SASEGT. The CDR3 loop is CASSEGQGANTGELFF. CDR3 nucleotides: TGTGCCAGCAGTGAGGGACAGGGGGCGAACACCGGGGAGCTGTTTTTT.

This clone showed up just a few times. This chain links TRBV6-5 with TRBJ1-6; D is perhaps TRBD1 (6 bases). This CDR3 spans 15 amino acids. The V gene's germline CDR1 is MNHEY and CDR2 SVGAGI. Trimming removed 2 bases from V and 10 bases from J, with 15 bases in between. The CDR3 DNA is TGTGCCAGCAGTTACACTAGGAGACAGGAATCACCCCTCCACTTT. Translation gives CASSYTRRQESPLHF.